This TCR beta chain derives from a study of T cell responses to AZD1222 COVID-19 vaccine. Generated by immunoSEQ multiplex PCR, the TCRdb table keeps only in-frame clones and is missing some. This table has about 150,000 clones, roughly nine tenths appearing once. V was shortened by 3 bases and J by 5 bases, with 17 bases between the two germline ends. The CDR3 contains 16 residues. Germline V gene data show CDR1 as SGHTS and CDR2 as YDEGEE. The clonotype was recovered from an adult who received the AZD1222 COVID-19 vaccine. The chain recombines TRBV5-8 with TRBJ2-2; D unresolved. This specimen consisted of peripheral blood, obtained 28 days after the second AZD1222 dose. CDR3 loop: CASSSSRPLPTGELFF. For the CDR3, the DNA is TGTGCCAGCAGCTCAAGTCGTCCCTTGCCAACCGGGGAGCTGTTTTTT. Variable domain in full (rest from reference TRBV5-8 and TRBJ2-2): EAGVTQSPTHLIKTRGQQATLRCSPISGHTSVYWYQQALGLGLQFLLWYDEGEERNRGNFPPRFSGRQFPNYSSELNVNALELEDSALYLCASSSSRPLPTGELFFGEGSRLTVL.